A single sample gave rise to the 4 T cell receptor beta chains below, sequenced in a study of molecular identifiers for immune sequencing clone quantification. MiXCR, run by TCRdb on the PCR reads, gives a single entry per CDR3 protein. The table has over 85,000 distinct CDR3 sequences, roughly 23% seen once. The sample comprised naive CD8+ T cells from blood, with Jurkat cell RNA spiked in. Subset in this sample: FACS-sorted CD8+CD4-CCR7+CD45RA+ naive T cells. The receptors shown here come from a human donor in good health. Some libraries in this study had Jurkat cell RNA spiked in.

This clonotype was seen more than once but under ten times. The chain uses TRBV12-3 or TRBV12-4 and TRBJ1-2; the D is unclear. V lost 3 bases to trimming and J lost 10 bases, with 18 bases between them. There are 14 residues in the CDR3. CDR3 in amino acids: CASSFAGVLYDYTF. The CDR3, as DNA: TGTGCCAGCAGTTTTGCGGGAGTTCTATACGACTACACCTTC.

Comment on this clonotype: A single base separates this from a much larger clone, so it may be a read error. The rearrangement joins TRBV4-1 to TRBJ1-5; 7 positions agree with TRBD1. CDR1 is MGHRA and CDR2 is YSYEKL in the germline V gene. J gave up 6 bases and V 1 base, and 6 bases lay outside the gene matches. This CDR3 spans 15 amino acids. In nucleotides, the CDR3 is TGCGCCAGCAGCCAAGTTGGGACAGATAGTCAGCCCCAGCATTTT. This encodes CASSQVGTDSQPQHF.

V usage is TRBV14 and J usage is TRBJ2-5; D not resolved. Germline assignment: CDR1 SGHDN and CDR2 FVKESK. Trimming pared 0 bases from V and 1 base from J, leaving 12 bases between. The CDR3 is 16 amino acids. DNA for the CDR3: TGTGCCAGCAGCCAAGATCTGGCTCCCCCCCAAGAGACCCAGTACTTC. Amino acids: CASSQDLAPPQETQYF.

The sample holds many counts of this clonotype. The rearrangement joins TRBV28 to TRBJ2-3; 13 bases fit TRBD2. V lost 2 bases, J lost 0 bases, and 11 bases stayed unmatched. CDR3 length: 20 residues. Germline V lookup: CDR1 MDHEN, CDR2 SYDVKM. The CDR3 bases are TGTGCCAGCAGTTTACACCGGGGACTAGCGGGGTACACTAGCACAGATACGCAGTATTTT. Residues: CASSLHRGLAGYTSTDTQYF.